The rows below give T cell receptor beta chains drawn from one sample of a study of vaccination and CD4 T cells after COVID-19. Antigen specificity for these receptors is unknown. MiXCR, applied by TCRdb to the PCR reads, yields one record per CDR3 protein. The sample includes approximately 14,000 distinct CDR3 sequences, about a fifth seen only once; the top ten take about 12%. This specimen was CD4+ T cells from blood, cultured in vitro, taken before SARS-CoV-2 vaccination. The receptors here all came from a human donor who received a COVID-19 vaccine. Each CDR3 is given without its conserved first and last residue.

TRBJ1-2 | TRBV20-1 | SASQRGLISGYT
TRBJ2-2 | TRBV6-5 | ASSFPLLAGRTGELF
TRBJ1-2 | TRBV6-1 | ASSRSQGGYGYT
TRBJ1-2 | TRBV7-6 | ASSAGVVRGEGYT
TRBJ2-3 | TRBV19 | ASSMGGAADTQY
TRBJ2-1 | TRBV6-4 | ASSDGGGAVYNEQF
TRBJ2-3 | TRBV10-3 | AISALRGGSTDTQY
TRBJ1-2 | TRBV19 | ASSIGRVDYGYT
TRBJ1-2 | TRBV2 | ATTAGSNYGYT
TRBJ1-1 | TRBV10-3 | AISETGLATEAF
TRBJ1-1 | TRBV19 | ASSITGGRREAF
TRBJ1-1 | TRBV10-3 | AIRRQGANTEAF
TRBJ2-1 | TRBV7-9 | ASSPSLGEQF
TRBJ1-5 | TRBV10-1 | ASSADSNQPQH
TRBJ1-5 | TRBV19 | VSSPGRYNQPQH
TRBJ1-6 | TRBV20-1 | SARGQTYNSPLH
TRBJ1-6 | TRBV12-5 | ASGLVLGRSNSPLH
TRBJ1-5 | TRBV18 | ASSPPASIPSNQPQH
TRBJ1-2 | TRBV12-3/TRBV12-4 | ASSLGTQTYGYT
TRBJ1-2 | TRBV20-1 | SARAGGDGYT
TRBJ2-5 | TRBV21-1 | ASSVPSGQLQETQY
TRBJ1-5 | TRBV20-1 | SARVASSSNQPQH